These T cell receptor beta chains were read from a single sample in a study of T cell responses to AZD1222 COVID-19 vaccine. Using immunoSEQ multiplex PCR, the repertoire was profiled, and TCRdb retains in-frame clones only, with some absent. Seen here are about 160,000 clones, about 91% observed once, and the top ten hold roughly 4.4%. This specimen consisted of peripheral blood, obtained on day 0 of MenACWY control vaccination. The receptors shown here come from an adult in good health. Each CDR3 is given without its conserved first and last residue. A row's size may be missing; if present it is once, few, many or a size class.

12	-	TRBV5-5	TRBJ2-7	ASSFFGESYEQY
12	few	TRBV18	TRBJ2-7	ASSPPAGVGEQY
11	-	TRBV5-1	TRBJ1-3	ASSLAAENTIY
13	-	TRBV3-1/TRBV3-2	TRBJ1-1	ASSQDVAGVTEAF
14	-	TRBV11-2	TRBJ1-2	ASSLWGRETNYGYT
12	-	TRBV19	TRBJ1-2	ASTPRQGERGYT
13	-	TRBV27	TRBJ2-6	ASSSMGSGANVLT
15	-	TRBV7-8	TRBJ2-3	ASSLGTSGTSTDTQY
10	-	TRBV7-2	TRBJ2-1	ASSLAGGYKF
12	-	TRBV3-1/TRBV3-2	TRBJ1-1	ASSHRDRGTEAF
14	once	TRBV3-1/TRBV3-2	TRBJ1-1	ASSPSMGGRDTEAF
13	few	TRBV7-9	TRBJ1-1	ASSVTRTENTEAF
12	-	TRBV24-1	TRBJ2-5	ATSDFSIQETQY
12	-	TRBV10-3	TRBJ1-2	AISESRGNYGYT
14	once	TRBV7-8	TRBJ2-7	ASSLPGLAYSYEQY
13	-	TRBV27	TRBJ1-5	ASSRQSNSNQPQH
14	-	TRBV7-6	TRBJ2-3	ASSMTGGDVGDTQY
12	few	TRBV19	TRBJ1-2	ASSSRGSNYGYT
14	-	TRBV10-1	TRBJ2-3	ASRAGTSHETDTQY
12	once	TRBV2	TRBJ1-3	ASSGVLSGNTIY
11	-	TRBV18	TRBJ2-7	ASSPRANYEQY
11	-	TRBV3-1/TRBV3-2	TRBJ2-7	ASSRVQGTEQY
15	-	TRBV9	TRBJ2-1	ASSVLGTGDINNEQF
12	-	TRBV3-1/TRBV3-2	TRBJ2-7	ASSPQQGNYEQY
12	-	TRBV2	TRBJ2-7	ASSLAGPSYEQY
11	-	TRBV7-9	TRBJ1-1	ASSSGVLPEAF
12	-	TRBV18	TRBJ1-1	ASSVGGEDTEAF
11	-	TRBV6-6	TRBJ2-5	ASSSGTIGTQY
16	once	TRBV9	TRBJ1-4	ASSVGRQGRATNEKLF
11	-	TRBV12-3/TRBV12-4	TRBJ2-7	ASSPGQGYEQY
11	-	TRBV5-4	TRBJ1-5	ASSLDSNQPQH
13	-	TRBV28	TRBJ2-5	ASSPPPGRQETQY
11	once	TRBV5-6	TRBJ2-7	ASSHRRTYEQY
18	-	TRBV15	TRBJ2-1	ATSTRGLAGGPSSYNEQF
14	-	TRBV19	TRBJ2-3	ASSPFAGPSTDTQY